Below are 26 T cell receptor beta chains sequenced from a single sample in a study of shared clonotypes between healthy human individuals. Selected positively for CCR7 and CD45RO-negative, naive CD8 cells excluded terminally differentiated effector memory CD45RA+ cells. Profiled with immunoSEQ multiplex PCR; TCRdb holds only in-frame clones, not every one. Here the sample spans hundreds of thousands of clones, 95% to 98% being singletons. Sequences were obtained from naive CD8+ T cells sorted from blood. Receptors were obtained from a man in his thirties or forties in good health.

The chain is built from TRBV5-8 and TRBJ2-5, with no clear D. Between the trimmed V and J ends, which lost 7 bases and 1 base, there was a span of 11 bases. Per germline, CDR1 SGHTS and CDR2 YDEGEE. CDR3 length equals 13 residues. CDR3 DNA: TGTGCCAGCTCTGGGCTCCTCCAAGAGACCCAGTACTTC. Translating gives CASSGLLQETQYF.

This clone was counted a single time. This rearrangement joins TRBV5-4 to TRBJ2-2, with 7 bases aligning to TRBD1. V lost 4 bases to trimming and J lost 1 base; unmatched junction nucleotides: 7. Germline-derived CDR1 and CDR2 are SGHNT and YYREEE (reference sequence). The CDR3 totals 16 residues. CDR3 sequence (DNA): TGTGCCAGCAGCGGGTGGACAGGACAGAACACCGGGGAGCTGTTTTTT. This gives the protein CASSGWTGQNTGELFF.

CDR3 bases: TGTGCCAGCAGTCTCGACGACAGGCCTCTGCTCGAGCAGTACTTC. Translation gives CASSLDDRPLLEQYF. The chain carries TRBV28 and TRBJ2-7; D perhaps matches TRBD1 (6 bases). CDR3 length equals 15 residues. Germline assignment: CDR1 MDHEN and CDR2 SYDVKM. V lost 5 bases, J lost 6 bases, and 20 bases lay in between.

This chain uses TRBV29-1 with TRBJ2-2, with D perhaps given as TRBD1 or TRBD2 (6 bases each). The V end was cut by 7 bases, the J end by 4 bases, with 16 bases between. Germline lookup yields CDR1 SQVTM and CDR2 ANQGSEA. CDR3 length equals 14 residues. CDR3 coding DNA: TGCAGCGCGCGGTCCGGGGGCGTCACCGGGGAGCTGTTTTTT. Its protein product is CSARSGGVTGELFF.

The V and J genes are TRBV7-9 and TRBJ1-5; possibly TRBD1 for D (5 bases). Germline-derived CDR1 and CDR2 are SEHNR and FQNEAQ (reference sequence). The CDR3 consists of 16 residues. Trimming removed 0 bases from V and 4 bases from J, with 13 bases in between. The CDR3 here is CASSLAKRGWNQPQHF. As DNA, the CDR3 is TGTGCCAGCAGCTTAGCAAAGCGGGGGTGGAATCAGCCCCAGCATTTT. The whole variable domain, remainder taken from reference TRBV7-9 and TRBJ1-5, is DTGVSQNPRHKITKRGQNVTFRCDPISEHNRLYWYRQTLGQGPEFLTYFQNEAQLEKSRLLSDRFSAERPKGSFSTLEIQRTEQGDSAMYLCASSLAKRGWNQPQHFGDGTRLSIL.

This chain connects TRBV27 to TRBJ1-1; D gene uncertain. Between the trimmed V and J ends, which lost 3 bases and 1 base, there was a span of 6 bases. The germline CDR1 and CDR2 sequences are MNHEY and SMNVEV (reference sequence). The CDR3 length is 13 residues. The CDR3 nucleotides read TGTGCCAGCAGTTTCACTTCGAACACTGAAGCTTTCTTT. This encodes CASSFTSNTEAFF.

This CDR3 is CASSLTGGGVETQYF. CDR3 DNA sequence: TGTGCCAGCAGCCTGACAGGGGGAGGCGTGGAGACCCAGTACTTC. The rearrangement joins TRBV28 to TRBJ2-5; TRBD1 matches 9 bases. The CDR3 sequence is 15 residues long. Per germline, CDR1 MDHEN and CDR2 SYDVKM. J lost 5 bases, V lost 6 bases, and 10 bases had no gene match.

The V gene is TRBV5-4, the J gene TRBJ2-6; D is unresolved. The ends were cut back, 1 base at V and 0 bases at J, with 5 bases in the middle. There are 15 residues in the CDR3. CDR1 is SGHNT and CDR2 is YYREEE in the germline V gene (reference sequence). The CDR3 coding sequence is TGTGCCAGCAGCTTGCTTAGCTCTGGGGCCAACGTCCTGACTTTC. This encodes CASSLLSSGANVLTF.

This chain links TRBV4-1 with TRBJ2-3; TRBD1 matches 7 bases. This CDR3 is built from 15 residues. CDR1 and CDR2 (germline): MGHRA, YSYEKL. Losses at the gene ends were 5 bases for V and 0 bases for J; bases not matched to a gene: 5. CDR3 DNA: TGCGCCAGCAGCTCCGGGACAGATAGCACAGATACGCAGTATTTT. Translation gives CASSSGTDSTDTQYF.

The chain carries TRBV4-2 and TRBJ2-1, with 11 nucleotides matching TRBD2. Germline lookup yields CDR1 LGHNA and CDR2 YNFKEQ. Trimming took 4 bases from V and 5 from J; bases not matched to a gene: 4. The CDR3 is 15 residues long. This CDR3 is CASSRPGLADNEQFF. The CDR3 bases are TGTGCCAGCAGCCGCCCGGGACTAGCGGACAATGAGCAGTTCTTC.

The chain is built from TRBV13 and TRBJ1-1, with 7 bases lining up with TRBD1. V dropped 8 bases and J dropped 0; count of bases not matched to a gene: 9. The CDR3 covers 15 residues. Germline V lookup: CDR1 PRHDT, CDR2 FYEKMQ (reference sequence). The CDR3 protein is CASGARGVMNTEAFF. The CDR3 DNA follows: TGTGCCAGCGGGGCCAGGGGGGTAATGAACACTGAAGCTTTCTTT.

The DNA of the CDR3 is TGTGCCAGCAGTTTTACCGGGGCCCATCAGCCCCAGCATTTT. This sequence encodes CASSFTGAHQPQHF. The chain has TRBV28 and TRBJ1-5, with D possibly being TRBD1 (5 bases). V was clipped by 3 bases and J by 5 bases, with 11 bases between them. Germline V CDR1 and CDR2: MDHEN, SYDVKM. The CDR3 sequence is 14 residues long.

The V call is TRBV6-1, the J call TRBJ1-3, with 7 bases that match TRBD1. CDR3 size: 11 residues. Germline trimming cut 6 bases from V and 9 bases from J; bases unmatched to any gene: 2. Looked up from germline, CDR1 is MNHNS and CDR2 is SASEGT. The CDR3 reads CASSQGVTIYF. The CDR3 DNA follows: TGTGCCAGCAGCCAGGGGGTCACCATATATTTT.

The chain uses TRBV5-1 and TRBJ2-1; 7 bases match TRBD1. V dropped 0 bases and J dropped 5; count of bases not matched to a gene: 14. Germline CDR1 SGHRS, CDR2 YFSETQ. The length of the CDR3 is 18 residues. This chain's CDR3 is CASSLGPLQGVLHNEQFF. CDR3 sequence (DNA): TGCGCCAGCAGCTTGGGGCCCCTCCAGGGGGTACTCCACAATGAGCAGTTCTTC. Full variable domain (missing parts from reference TRBV5-1 and TRBJ2-1): KAGVTQTPRYLIKTRGQQVTLSCSPISGHRSVSWYQQTPGQGLQFLFEYFSETQRNKGNFPGRFSGRQFSNSRSEMNVSTLELGDSALYLCASSLGPLQGVLHNEQFFGPGTRLTVL.

The chain recombines TRBV7-9 with TRBJ2-1, with D uncertain. The V end lost 3 bases, the J end lost 9 bases, and 12 bases lay between the germline ends. This CDR3 has 13 residues. CDR1 is SEHNR and CDR2 is FQNEAQ in the germline V gene (reference sequence). In DNA form, the CDR3 reads TGTGCCAGCAGCTTCGGTGGATTCGGTGAGCAGTTCTTC. It specifies CASSFGGFGEQFF.

V gene TRBV12-5 combines with J gene TRBJ2-7; weak D call: TRBD2 (6 bases). CDR3 length: 16 amino acids. V gave up 0 bases and J gave up 0 bases, with 12 bases separating them. The germline CDR1 and CDR2 sequences are LGHNT and FRNRAP. The DNA for the CDR3 is TGTGCTAGTGGTTTGGTACTTTCGGGACTCTCCTACGAGCAGTACTTC. This translates into CASGLVLSGLSYEQYF.

This clone is a singleton in its sample. The V gene is TRBV29-1, the J gene TRBJ1-1; the D gene is possibly TRBD1 (6 bases). Trimming took off 3 bases at V and 0 bases at J, with 11 bases between the two ends. Germline-derived CDR1 and CDR2 are SQVTM and ANQGSEA. The CDR3 covers 14 residues. Here the CDR3 reads CSVDPGTLNTEAFF. The CDR3 nucleotides are TGCAGCGTTGACCCCGGGACATTGAACACTGAAGCTTTCTTT.

The chain combines TRBV7-9 with TRBJ1-2; D gene uncertain. The V gene's germline CDR1 is SEHNR and CDR2 FQNEAQ (reference sequence). Trimming removed 8 bases at V and 2 bases at J, with 18 bases between. The CDR3 has 15 residues. Here the CDR3 DNA reads TGTGCCAGCGAACGGGCGAGCTTTATCAACTATGGCTACACCTTC. Translation: CASERASFINYGYTF.

The V call is TRBV5-4, the J call TRBJ2-2; 7 bases align to TRBD2. Trimming cost V 4 bases and J 1 base; bases outside gene matches: 7. The CDR3 length is 16 residues. CDR1 and CDR2 from the germline V gene are SGHNT and YYREEE (reference sequence). CDR3 in amino acids: CASSLGASGNTGELFF. CDR3 DNA: TGTGCCAGCAGCCTTGGGGCTAGCGGGAACACCGGGGAGCTGTTTTTT.

For this clone: This CDR3 is also generated by other DNA sequences in the sample. The chain recombines TRBV5-4 with TRBJ2-7, with TRBD1 identical over 9 bases. V shed 2 bases, J shed 4 bases, and the junction held 4 bases outside the gene matches. CDR1 is SGHNT, CDR2 YYREEE, per germline (reference sequence). CDR3 length equals 14 residues. Here the CDR3 reads CASSFGTGSYEQYF. In DNA, the CDR3 is TGTGCCAGCAGCTTCGGGACAGGGTCGTACGAGCAGTACTTC. Supplemented by reference TRBV5-4 and TRBJ2-7, the full variable domain reads ETGVTQSPTHLIKTRGQQVTLRCSSQSGHNTVSWYQQALGQGPQFIFQYYREEENGRGNFPPRFSGLQFPNYSSELNVNALELDDSALYLCASSFGTGSYEQYFGPGTRLTVT.

This chain connects TRBV7-9 to TRBJ2-2; no reliable D call. The CDR3 covers 16 residues. The V end was cut by 2 bases, the J end by 0 bases, with 10 bases between. Germline CDR1 SEHNR, CDR2 FQNEAQ (reference sequence). CDR3 DNA: TGTGCCAGCAGCTTACTTCCGACCCCGAACACCGGGGAGCTGTTTTTT. Translated: CASSLLPTPNTGELFF.

The V and J genes are TRBV9 and TRBJ2-3; 9 bases are shared with TRBD1. This CDR3 comprises 15 residues. Germline V CDR1 and CDR2: SGDLS, YYNGEE. Unmatched junction bases numbered 5, after V lost 6 bases and J lost 0 bases. The CDR3 loop reads CASTRTGASTDTQYF. The CDR3 bases are TGTGCCAGCACCAGGACAGGGGCTAGCACAGATACGCAGTATTTT.

The chain recombines TRBV10-2 with TRBJ2-7; D ambiguous. This CDR3 spans 12 amino acids. Trimming shortened V by 6 bases and J by 5 bases, and 11 bases separated the two germline ends. In germline, CDR1 is WSHSY, CDR2 SAAADI. CDR3 in DNA: TGCGCCAGCAGGGACGTTGCGGACGAGCAGTACTTC. Protein sequence: CASRDVADEQYF.

Worth noting for this clone: This same CDR3 is encoded by further DNA sequences in the sample. The chain uses TRBV18 and TRBJ1-1; D is unresolved. V lost 3 bases and J lost 1, with 6 bases in between. Germline assignment: CDR1 KGHSH and CDR2 LQKENI. CDR3 length: 13 amino acids. Written as DNA, the CDR3 is TGTGCCAGCTCACCGGGTGGGAACACTGAAGCTTTCTTT. This gives the protein CASSPGGNTEAFF. The full variable domain, rest sourced from reference TRBV18 and TRBJ1-1, is NAGVMQNPRHLVRRRGQEARLRCSPMKGHSHVYWYRQLPEEGLKFMVYLQKENIIDESGMPKERFSAEFPKEGPSILRIQQVVRGDSAAYFCASSPGGNTEAFFGQGTRLTVV.

The chain recombines TRBV28 with TRBJ1-5; no definite D call. V gave up 11 bases and J gave up 0 bases, with 17 bases separating them. The CDR3 runs to 15 residues. Germline V gene data show CDR1 as MDHEN and CDR2 as SYDVKM. The CDR3 bases are TGTGCCTGCAATCGACCGGAGGGTAGCAATCAGCCCCAGCATTTT. It is translated as CACNRPEGSNQPQHF.

V usage is TRBV7-9 and J usage is TRBJ2-3; TRBD2 agrees at 8 bases. CDR3 size: 11 residues. Germline values: CDR1 SEHNR, CDR2 FQNEAQ (reference sequence). V shed 10 bases and J 8 bases; nucleotides not matched to a gene: 5. DNA for the CDR3: TGTGCCAACAACGCGGGGGGTACGCAGTATTTT. Amino acid sequence: CANNAGGTQYF.